This T cell receptor (beta chain) appears in the sequencing data of a study of human T cells and chemical hapten exposure. Overall study context: There were per-sample TCR yield variations, arising mainly from small pooled library volume differences.

Specified time point: healthy volunteer bleed at 2 weeks. Whole blood that had not been fractionated was the source of extracted total RNA. This clonotype turned up a few times. This CDR3 is built from 14 residues. V dropped 8 bases and J dropped 3; count of bases not matched to a gene: 10. Unique molecular identifiers were linked by the library to individual cDNA molecules. Authors' data handling: Counting gave a median of around 96,000 TCRs per sample, with values ranging from about 23,224 to 700,000. TCRdb re-analysed the RACE reads in MiXCR, keeping a single row per CDR3 protein. V and J calls and clone size were set by TCRdb, not the authors. The top ten clones hold about 3.1% of a sample with approximately 90,000 distinct CDR3 sequences, just under 9% of them seen once.

The gene calls are TRBV23-1 and TRBJ2-7; 7 bases agree with TRBD1. TRBV23-1 carries the ORF label, with uncertain function. The sequence derives from a female donor in good health. Some clones in this sample may be carry-over from other donors' samples. The sample was whole blood. In DNA, the CDR3 is TGCGCCAGCGGCAATCCGGGACAGATCTACGAGCAGTACTTC. Protein product: CASGNPGQIYEQYF.